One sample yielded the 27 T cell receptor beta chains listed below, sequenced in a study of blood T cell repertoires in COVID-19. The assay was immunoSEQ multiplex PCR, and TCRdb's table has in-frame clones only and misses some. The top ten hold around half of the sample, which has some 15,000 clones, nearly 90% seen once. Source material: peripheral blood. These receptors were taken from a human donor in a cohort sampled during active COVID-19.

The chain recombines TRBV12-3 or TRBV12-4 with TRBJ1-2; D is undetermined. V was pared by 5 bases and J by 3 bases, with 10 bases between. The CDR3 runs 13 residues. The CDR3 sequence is CASSLHADYGYTF. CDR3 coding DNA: TGTGCCAGCAGTCTGCATGCGGACTATGGCTACACCTTC.

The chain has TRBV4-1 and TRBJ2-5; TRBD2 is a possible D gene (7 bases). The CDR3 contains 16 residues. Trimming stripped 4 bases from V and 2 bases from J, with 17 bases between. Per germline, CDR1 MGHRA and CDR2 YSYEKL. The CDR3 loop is CASSLEGGTLQETQYF. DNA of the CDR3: TGCGCCAGCAGCCTAGAGGGAGGGACACTACAAGAGACCCAGTACTTC.

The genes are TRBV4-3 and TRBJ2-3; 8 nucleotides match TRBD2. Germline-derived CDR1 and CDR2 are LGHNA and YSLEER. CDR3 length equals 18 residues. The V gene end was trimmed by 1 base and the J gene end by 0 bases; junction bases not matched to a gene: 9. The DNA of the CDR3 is TGCGCCAGCAGCCAAGCGCCACTACTAGCGGCCAGCACAGATACGCAGTATTTT. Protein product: CASSQAPLLAASTDTQYF.

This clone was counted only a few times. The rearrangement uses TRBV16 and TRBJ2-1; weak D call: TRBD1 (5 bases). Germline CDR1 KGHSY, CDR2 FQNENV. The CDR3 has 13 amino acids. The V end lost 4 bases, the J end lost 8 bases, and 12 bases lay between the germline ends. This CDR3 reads CASSPRVGDEQFF. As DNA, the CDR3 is TGTGCCAGCAGCCCCAGGGTGGGCGATGAGCAGTTCTTC. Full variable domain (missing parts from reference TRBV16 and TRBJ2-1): GEEVAQTPKHLVRGEGQKAKLYCAPIKGHSYVFWYQQVLKNEFKFLISFQNENVFDETGMPKERFSAKCLPNSPCSLEIQATKLEDSAVYFCASSPRVGDEQFFGPGTRLTVL.

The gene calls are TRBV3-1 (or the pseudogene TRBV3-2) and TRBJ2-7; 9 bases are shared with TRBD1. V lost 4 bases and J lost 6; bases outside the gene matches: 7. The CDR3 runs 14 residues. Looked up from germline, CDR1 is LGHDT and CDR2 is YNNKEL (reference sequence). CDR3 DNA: TGTGCCAGCAGCCGGGACAGGGTCAGTGGCGAGCAGTACTTC. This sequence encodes CASSRDRVSGEQYF.

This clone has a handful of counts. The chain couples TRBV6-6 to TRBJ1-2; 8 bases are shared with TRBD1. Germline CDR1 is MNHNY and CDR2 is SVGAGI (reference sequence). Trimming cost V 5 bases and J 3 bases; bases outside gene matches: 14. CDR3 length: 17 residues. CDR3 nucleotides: TGTGCCAGCAGTCCCCGGGACAGGTTACACTTGGACTATGGCTACACCTTC. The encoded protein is CASSPRDRLHLDYGYTF.

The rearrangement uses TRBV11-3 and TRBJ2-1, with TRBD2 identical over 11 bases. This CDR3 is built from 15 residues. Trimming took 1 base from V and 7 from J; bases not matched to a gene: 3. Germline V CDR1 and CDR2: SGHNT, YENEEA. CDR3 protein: CASSLGSGGVNEQFF. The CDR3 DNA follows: TGTGCCAGCAGCTTAGGTAGCGGGGGGGTGAATGAGCAGTTCTTC.

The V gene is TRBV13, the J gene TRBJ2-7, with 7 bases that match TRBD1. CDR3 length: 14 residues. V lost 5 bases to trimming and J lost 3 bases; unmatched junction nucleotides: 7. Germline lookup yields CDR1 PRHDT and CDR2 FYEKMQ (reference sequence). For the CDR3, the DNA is TGTGCCAGCAGCGCTAGGGGGCCGAGCTACGAGCAGTACTTC. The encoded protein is CASSARGPSYEQYF.

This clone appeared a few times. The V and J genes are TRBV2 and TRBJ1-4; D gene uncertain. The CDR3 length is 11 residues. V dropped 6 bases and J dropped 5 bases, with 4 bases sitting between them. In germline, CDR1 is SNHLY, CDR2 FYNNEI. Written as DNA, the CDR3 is TGTGCCAGCAGAGCGAATGAAAAACTGTTTTTT. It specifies CASRANEKLFF.

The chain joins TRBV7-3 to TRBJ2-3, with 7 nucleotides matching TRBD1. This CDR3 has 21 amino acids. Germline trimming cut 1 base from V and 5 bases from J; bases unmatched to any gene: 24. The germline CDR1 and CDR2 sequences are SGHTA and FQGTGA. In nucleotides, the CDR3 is TGTGCCAGCAGCTTAATTTCCCACCTGTCGCCAGACAGGGAGCAGGGAGATACGCAGTATTTT. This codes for CASSLISHLSPDREQGDTQYF.

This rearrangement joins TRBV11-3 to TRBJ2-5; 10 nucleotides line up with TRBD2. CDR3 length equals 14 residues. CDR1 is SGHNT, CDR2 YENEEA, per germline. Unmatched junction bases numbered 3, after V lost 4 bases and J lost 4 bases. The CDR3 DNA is TGTGCCAGCAGCTCAGCGGGGGGGGGAGAGACCCAGTACTTC. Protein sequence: CASSSAGGGETQYF.

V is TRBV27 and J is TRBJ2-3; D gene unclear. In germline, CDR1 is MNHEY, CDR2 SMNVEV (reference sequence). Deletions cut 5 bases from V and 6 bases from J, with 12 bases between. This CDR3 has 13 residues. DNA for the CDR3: TGTGCCAGCAGTCCGACACAGATGGATACGCAGTATTTT. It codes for CASSPTQMDTQYF.

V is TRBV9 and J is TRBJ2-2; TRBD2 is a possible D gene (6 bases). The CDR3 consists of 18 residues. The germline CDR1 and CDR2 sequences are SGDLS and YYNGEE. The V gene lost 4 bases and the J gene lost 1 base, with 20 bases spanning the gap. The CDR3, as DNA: TGTGCCAGCAGCCCCCGGAGGGAGCTAGCTTGGAACACCGGGGAGCTGTTTTTT. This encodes CASSPRRELAWNTGELFF.

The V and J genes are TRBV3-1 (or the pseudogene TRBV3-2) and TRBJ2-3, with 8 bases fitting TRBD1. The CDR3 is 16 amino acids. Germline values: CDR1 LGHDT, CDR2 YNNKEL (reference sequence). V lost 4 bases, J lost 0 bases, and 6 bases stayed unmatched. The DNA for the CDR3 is TGTGCCAGCAGCCCGTCGACAGGGGTAAGCACAGATACGCAGTATTTT. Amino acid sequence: CASSPSTGVSTDTQYF.

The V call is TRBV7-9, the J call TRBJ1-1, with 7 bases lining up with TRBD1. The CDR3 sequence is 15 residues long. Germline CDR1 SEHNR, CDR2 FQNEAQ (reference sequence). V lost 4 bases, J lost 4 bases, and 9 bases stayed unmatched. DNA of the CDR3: TGTGCCAGCAGCTCCGACAGGGAGCCTAGCACTGAAGCTTTCTTT. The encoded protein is CASSSDREPSTEAFF. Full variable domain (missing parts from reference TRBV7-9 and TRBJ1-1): DTGVSQNPRHKITKRGQNVTFRCDPISEHNRLYWYRQTLGQGPEFLTYFQNEAQLEKSRLLSDRFSAERPKGSFSTLEIQRTEQGDSAMYLCASSSDREPSTEAFFGQGTRLTVV.

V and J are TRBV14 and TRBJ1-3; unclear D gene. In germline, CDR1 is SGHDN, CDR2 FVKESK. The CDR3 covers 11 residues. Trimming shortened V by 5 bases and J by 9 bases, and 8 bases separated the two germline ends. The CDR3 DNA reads TGTGCCAGCAGCAAAGCACTCACCATATATTTT. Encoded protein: CASSKALTIYF.

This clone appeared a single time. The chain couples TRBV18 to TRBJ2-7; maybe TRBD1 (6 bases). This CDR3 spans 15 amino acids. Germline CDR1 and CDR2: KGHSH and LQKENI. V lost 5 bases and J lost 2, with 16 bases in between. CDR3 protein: CASSTTGSSPYEQYF. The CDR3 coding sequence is TGTGCCAGCTCAACAACAGGGTCCAGCCCCTACGAGCAGTACTTC.

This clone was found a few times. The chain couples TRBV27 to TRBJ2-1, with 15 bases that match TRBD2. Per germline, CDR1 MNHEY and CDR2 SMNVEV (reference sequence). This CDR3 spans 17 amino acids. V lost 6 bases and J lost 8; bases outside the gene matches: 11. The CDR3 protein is CASSPFSRTSGGDEQFF. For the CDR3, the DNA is TGTGCCAGCAGCCCTTTCAGTAGGACTAGCGGGGGGGATGAGCAGTTCTTC.

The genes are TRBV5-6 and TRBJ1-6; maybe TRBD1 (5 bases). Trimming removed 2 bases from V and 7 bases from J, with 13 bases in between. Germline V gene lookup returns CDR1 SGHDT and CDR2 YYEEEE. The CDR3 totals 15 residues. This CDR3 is CASSFAQGVNSPLHF. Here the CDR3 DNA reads TGTGCCAGCAGCTTTGCGCAGGGTGTAAATTCACCCCTCCACTTT.

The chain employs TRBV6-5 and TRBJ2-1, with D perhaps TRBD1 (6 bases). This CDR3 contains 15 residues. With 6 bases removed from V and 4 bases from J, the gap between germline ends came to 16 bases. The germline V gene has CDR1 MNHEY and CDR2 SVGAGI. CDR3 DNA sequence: TGTGCCAGCAGGGGGGCAGGAGGTCGTTACAATGAGCAGTTCTTC. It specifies CASRGAGGRYNEQFF.

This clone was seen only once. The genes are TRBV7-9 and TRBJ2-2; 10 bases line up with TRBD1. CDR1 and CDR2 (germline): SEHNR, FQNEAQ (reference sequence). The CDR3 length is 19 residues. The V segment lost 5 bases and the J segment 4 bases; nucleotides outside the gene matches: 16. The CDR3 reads CASSPTIPTGGTTTGELFF. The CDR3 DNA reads TGTGCCAGCAGCCCAACCATACCGACAGGGGGCACGACCACCGGGGAGCTGTTTTTT.

The CDR3 here is CASSQGRDTEAFF. The CDR3 bases are TGTGCCAGCAGCCAGGGGCGGGACACTGAAGCTTTCTTT. The V gene is TRBV7-2, the J gene TRBJ1-1; D possibly corresponds to TRBD1 (6 bases). The length of the CDR3 is 13 residues. The V gene's germline CDR1 is SGHTA and CDR2 FQGNSA. The ends were cut back, 5 bases at V and 3 bases at J, with 10 bases in the middle.

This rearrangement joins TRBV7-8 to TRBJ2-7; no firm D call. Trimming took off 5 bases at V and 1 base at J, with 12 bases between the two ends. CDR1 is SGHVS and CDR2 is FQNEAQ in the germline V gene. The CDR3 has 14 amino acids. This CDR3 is CASSPAVGSYEQYF. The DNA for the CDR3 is TGTGCCAGCAGCCCCGCGGTTGGGTCCTACGAGCAGTACTTC.

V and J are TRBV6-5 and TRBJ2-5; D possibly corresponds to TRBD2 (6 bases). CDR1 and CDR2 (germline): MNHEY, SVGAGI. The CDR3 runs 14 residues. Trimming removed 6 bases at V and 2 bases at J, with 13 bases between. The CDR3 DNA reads TGTGCCAGCAGCTCCGGGACTTCGCAAGAGACCCAGTACTTC. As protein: CASSSGTSQETQYF.

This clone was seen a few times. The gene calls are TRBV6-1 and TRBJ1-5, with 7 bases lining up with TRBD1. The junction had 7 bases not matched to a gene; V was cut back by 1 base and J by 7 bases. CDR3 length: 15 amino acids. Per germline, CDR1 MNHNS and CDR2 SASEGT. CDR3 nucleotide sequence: TGTGCCAGCAGTGAAGAGGAAGGGGGCCCCCAGCCCCAGCATTTT. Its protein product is CASSEEEGGPQPQHF.

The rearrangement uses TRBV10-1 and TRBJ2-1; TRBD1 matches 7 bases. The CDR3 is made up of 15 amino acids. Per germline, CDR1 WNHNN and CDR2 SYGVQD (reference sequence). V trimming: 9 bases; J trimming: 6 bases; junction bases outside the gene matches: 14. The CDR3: CASNRAGQDFNEQFF. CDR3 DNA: TGCGCCAGTAACCGGGCCGGACAGGACTTCAATGAGCAGTTCTTC.

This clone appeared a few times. CDR3 coding DNA: TGTGCCAGCAGACAAGGACTACTCCCTGGGGGTACGCAGTATTTT. It translates to CASRQGLLPGGTQYF. The J gene is TRBJ2-3, the V gene TRBV6-5, with a tentative D call TRBD2 (6 bases). CDR3 length equals 15 residues. Trimming shortened V by 6 bases and J by 8 bases, and 21 bases separated the two germline ends. Per germline, CDR1 MNHEY and CDR2 SVGAGI.